This T cell receptor (beta chain) derives from a study of shared clonotypes between healthy human individuals. CDR3 length: 15 residues. The ends lost 5 bases at V and 3 bases at J; junction bases unmatched: 4. Looked up from germline, CDR1 is MNHEY and CDR2 is SMNVEV (reference sequence). This clone was seen more than once but under ten times. Its antigen remains unknown. For every subset, genomic DNA was evenly distributed across several immunoSEQ plates. Each replicate PCR on the sorted subsets used 200 ng DNA (around 31,000 T cell genomes). The method was immunoSEQ multiplex PCR; TCRdb's version includes in-frame clones alone and lacks a portion of them. The data show hundreds of thousands of clones, around four fifths seen once. Study-wide points: The generation probabilities recorded for non-shared clonotypes fell below those of clonotypes shared by all four donors.

Those who donated, Caucasian adults without exception, all lived in Nashville, Tennessee. This rearrangement joins TRBV27 to TRBJ2-7, with 13 positions matching TRBD2. The specimen was memory CD4+ T cells sorted from blood. Subset noted: CD45RA-negative fraction. This clonotype originated in a woman in her thirties in good health. The CDR3 loop is CASSPGTSGIYEQYF. CDR3 in DNA: TGTGCCAGCAGTCCTGGGACTAGCGGGATCTACGAGCAGTACTTC.